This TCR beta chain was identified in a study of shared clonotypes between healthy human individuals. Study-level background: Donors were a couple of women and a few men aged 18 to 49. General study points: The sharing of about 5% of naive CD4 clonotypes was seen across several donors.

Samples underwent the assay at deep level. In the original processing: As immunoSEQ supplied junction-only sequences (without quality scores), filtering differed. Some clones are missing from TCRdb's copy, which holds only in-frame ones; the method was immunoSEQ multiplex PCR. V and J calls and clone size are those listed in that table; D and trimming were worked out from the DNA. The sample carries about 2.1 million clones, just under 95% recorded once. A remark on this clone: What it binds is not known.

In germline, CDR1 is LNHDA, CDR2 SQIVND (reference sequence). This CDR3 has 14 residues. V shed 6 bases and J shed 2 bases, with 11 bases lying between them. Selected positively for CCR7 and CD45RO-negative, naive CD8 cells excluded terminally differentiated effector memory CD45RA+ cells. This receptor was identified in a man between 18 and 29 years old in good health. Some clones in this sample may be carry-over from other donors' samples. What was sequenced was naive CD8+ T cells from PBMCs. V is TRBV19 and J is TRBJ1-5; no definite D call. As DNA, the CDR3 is TGTGCCAGTAGGATACCGGAGGGCAATCAGCCCCAGCATTTT. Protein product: CASRIPEGNQPQHF.